This T cell receptor beta chain was captured by sequencing in a study of blood T cell repertoires in COVID-19 (dated by TCRdb to the early 2020s). A note on the overall study: The collaborator samples originated in the United States, Italy and Spain and spanned the acute and convalescent phases of COVID-19. A freely available public database, intended as a resource for researchers studying the immune response to SARS-CoV-2, is where the repertoires were released. Samples were obtained from the ongoing ImmuneRACE study (first 160 participants) and from 1,200 or so subjects provided by 6 global collaborators. HLA class I and class II types, where available, came from metadata supplied by the sample provider rather than from assay-based typing. The prospective study material was composed of cDNA or gDNA derived from T cells, B-cell-depleted T cells, or PBMCs. Deeply sampled blood TCRbeta repertoires from subjects exposed to, actively infected with, or recovered from COVID-19 were included in the dataset. A de-identified subject ID, COVID-19 status, age in years and sex were almost always included in the sample metadata.

Notes on this clone: Its cognate antigen has yet to be identified. Base qualities are not at hand, and no much larger clone is one base apart.

The study at large found these results: How much clinical and demographic metadata was included differed by source and by participant, and the metadata was provided uncurated.

Collaborating institutions collected whole blood in K2EDTA tubes following their own protocols. For TCRbeta analysis, collaborators shipped samples in one of three forms: frozen whole blood, isolated PBMCs, or DNA extracted from either of those sample types. The immunoSEQ Assay, a bias-controlled multiplex PCR, was used to amplify TCRbeta CDR3 regions from genomic DNA. Per the authors' processing: The number of nucleated cells in each sample was estimated by amplification of reference gene primers within the assay. Sequence reads were collapsed and filtered to measure the absolute abundance of every unique TCRbeta CDR3 rearrangement. For each sample, productive Simpson clonality was calculated by taking the square root of Simpson's diversity index across productive rearrangements. What TCRdb holds here is the immuneACCESS table cut down to in-frame rearrangements. Part of the clones is not present; checked against another copy, under half of the missing clones reflect an unresolved V gene, and the others are unexplained. V, J and clone size derive from that table, while D and trimming were established from the DNA sequence. Recorded for this sample are roughly 330,000 clones; 88% of them occurred a single time. In total, the top ten clones hold approximately 4% of the sample.

Sequenced material: peripheral blood. The TCR sequence derives from a woman in her forties or fifties with active or convalescent COVID-19.

Read as DNA, the sequence is TGTGCCAGCAGCACAGAAGCCTATGGCTACACCTTC. Its translation is CASSTEAYGYTF. The chain links TRBV12-3 or TRBV12-4 with TRBJ1-2, with the D gene uncertain. V and J are truncated by 6 bases and 4 bases respectively, leaving an intervening sequence of 9 bases. Counted from cysteine to phenylalanine, this CDR3 has 12 amino acids. Only the CDR3 portion is preserved as DNA: 36 bases, with reading frame beginning at the first base.